This TCR beta chain originates from a study of T cell responses to AZD1222 COVID-19 vaccine. Study results and limitations: The donors showed a predominance of white British ancestry and of females, with possible underestimation of clonal diversity.

As for this clone: Antigen specificity is unknown.

Sequencing was performed with immunoSEQ multiplex PCR; in TCRdb, only in-frame clones are kept and a portion is missing. The sample records over 100,000 clones, about 90% being singletons. This CDR3 spans 13 amino acids. Trimming removed 3 bases at V and 10 bases at J, with 13 bases between. Germline loops: CDR1 LGHNA, CDR2 YNFKEQ. This chain connects TRBV4-2 to TRBJ2-1; no definite D call. This clonotype was sampled from an adult who received the AZD1222 COVID-19 vaccine. Sequencing used peripheral blood, obtained 28 days after the second AZD1222 dose. The CDR3 bases are TGTGCCAGCAGCCACCCCTCAAGTGGCGAGCAGTTCTTC. Protein: CASSHPSSGEQFF.